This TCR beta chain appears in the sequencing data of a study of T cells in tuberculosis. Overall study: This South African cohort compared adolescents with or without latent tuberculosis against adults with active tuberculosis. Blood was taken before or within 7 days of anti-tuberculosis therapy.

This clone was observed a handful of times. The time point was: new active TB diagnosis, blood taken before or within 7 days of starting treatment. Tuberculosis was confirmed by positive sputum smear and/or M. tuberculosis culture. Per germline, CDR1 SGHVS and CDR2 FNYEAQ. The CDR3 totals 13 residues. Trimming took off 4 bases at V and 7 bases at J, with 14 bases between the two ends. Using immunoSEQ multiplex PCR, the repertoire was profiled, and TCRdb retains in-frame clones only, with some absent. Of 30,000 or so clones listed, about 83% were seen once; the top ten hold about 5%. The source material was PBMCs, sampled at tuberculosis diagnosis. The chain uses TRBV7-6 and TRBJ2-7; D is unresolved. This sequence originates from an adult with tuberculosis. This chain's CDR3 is CASSSVEVGEQYF. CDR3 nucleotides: TGTGCCAGCAGCTCGGTAGAGGTTGGAGAGCAGTACTTC.